This TCR beta chain was identified during a study of cytomegalovirus exposure and HLA in healthy donors. Study at large: From HLA-typed donors, an early data release held roughly 80 million unique TCRs.

About this clone itself: Its antigen remains unidentified.

PCR involved 60 Vbeta and 13 Jbeta primers. TCRdb's table, derived via immunoSEQ multiplex PCR, lists solely in-frame clones and lacks some. The sample has about 120,000 clones, approximately 75% seen once; the top ten hold about 1.8%. Study-wide results and limits: Later findings reportedly placed an Asian-associated ancestry cluster below the roughly 660-donor mean for N-insertions. TCR beta V- and J-gene trimming was later associated with a missense DCLRE1C variant.

The material sequenced was PBMCs. This clonotype originated in a man aged 35 to 55 in good health and CMV-seronegative.

CDR3 region: CASSLFSGTGNEQFF. For the CDR3, the DNA is TGTGCCAGCAGCTTATTTAGCGGTACCGGCAATGAGCAGTTCTTC. The V gene is TRBV7-2, the J gene TRBJ2-1, with TRBD2 as a possible D gene (6 bases). V shed 2 bases and J shed 6 bases, with 14 bases lying between them. The CDR3 consists of 15 residues. Germline V gene sequence: CDR1 SGHTA, CDR2 FQGNSA.